This T cell receptor beta chain was profiled in a study of blood T cell repertoires in COVID-19. This CDR3 contains 13 residues. The germline CDR1 and CDR2 sequences are MNHEY and SVGAGI. Trimming cost V 6 bases and J 0 bases, with 8 bases left between them. Only in-frame clones appear in the TCRdb table, and some are missing; sequencing was by immunoSEQ multiplex PCR. The sample shows roughly 200,000 clones, roughly 89% of them seen only once. Sequences were obtained from peripheral blood. The sequence was obtained from a man aged 45-65 years with acute or convalescent COVID-19. The J gene is TRBJ2-5, the V gene TRBV6-5; D is uncertain. In DNA, the CDR3 is TGTGCCAGCAGCCCCCACAACCAAGAGACCCAGTACTTC. Encoded protein: CASSPHNQETQYF.